This record looks at one T cell receptor (beta chain) sequence and its context. Antigen specificity is unknown. The authors made TCR beta libraries by quantitative 5'-RACE with molecular barcodes. Via MiXCR, TCRdb re-called the 5' RACE reads, giving one row per CDR3 protein. The table includes over 400,000 distinct CDR3 sequences, roughly 25% detected once. The source of the sample is a study of CD8 T cells in ankylosing spondylitis. Trimming removed 3 bases at V and 2 bases at J, with 10 bases between. Per the germline V gene, CDR1 is DFQATT and CDR2 is SNEGSKA (reference sequence). The CDR3 is 13 amino acids. Study-wide results and caveats: Enrichment of disease-linked clones was reportedly significant in matched ankylosing spondylitis synovial fluid. In ankylosing spondylitis blood, a motif of 7 to 9 highly homologous TCR beta variants appeared characteristic.

This clonotype was sampled from a male donor with ankylosing spondylitis. The source material was blood, either unsorted or a sorted T cell fraction (not recorded which). J is TRBJ1-2 and V is TRBV20-1; unclear D gene. The CDR3 coding sequence is TGCAGTGCTAGGGGCACTGCGAACTATGGCTACACCTTC. Protein sequence: CSARGTANYGYTF.